This TCR beta chain was documented in a study of regulatory and conventional T cells in RAG deficiency. Unmatched junction bases numbered 9, after V lost 4 bases and J lost 9 bases. Germline loops: CDR1 MNHNS, CDR2 SASEGT. This CDR3 contains 15 residues. Only in-frame clones appear in the TCRdb table, and some are missing; sequencing was by immunoSEQ multiplex PCR. The data contain approximately 12,000 clones, more than 85% of them singletons. In its sample, this clone was seen once. Genomic DNA came from blood conventional CD4+ T cells gated CD25-low CD127-high. The sample was also reused in another study, on regulatory T cells. That source adds: Amplification used 52 TRBV primers and 13 TRBJ primers.

The sequence derives from a human donor in good health. The chain recombines TRBV6-1 with TRBJ2-1; TRBD2 matches at 10 bases. Sequenced input: CD4+ effector T cells sorted from blood. CDR3 in amino acids: CASSVGAGGPFEQFF. The CDR3 DNA is TGTGCCAGCAGTGTAGGAGCGGGGGGGCCTTTTGAGCAGTTCTTC.